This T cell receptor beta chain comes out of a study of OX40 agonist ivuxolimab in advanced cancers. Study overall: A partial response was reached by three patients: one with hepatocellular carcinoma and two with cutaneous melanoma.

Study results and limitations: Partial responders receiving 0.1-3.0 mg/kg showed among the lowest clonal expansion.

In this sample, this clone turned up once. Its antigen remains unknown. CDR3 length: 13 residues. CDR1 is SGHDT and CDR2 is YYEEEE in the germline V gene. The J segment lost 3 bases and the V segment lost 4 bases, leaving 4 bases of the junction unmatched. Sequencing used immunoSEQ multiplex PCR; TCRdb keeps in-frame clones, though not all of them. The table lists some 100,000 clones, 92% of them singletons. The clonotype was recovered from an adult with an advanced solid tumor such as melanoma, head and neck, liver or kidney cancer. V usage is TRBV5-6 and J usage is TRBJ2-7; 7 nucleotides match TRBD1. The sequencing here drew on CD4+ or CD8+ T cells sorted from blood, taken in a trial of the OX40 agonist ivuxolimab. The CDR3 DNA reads TGTGCCAGCAGCCCTGACAGGGACTACGAGCAGTACTTC. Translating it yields CASSPDRDYEQYF.